The table lists the clone carrying this T cell receptor (beta chain) with many counts. Its antigen is currently unknown. TCRdb called the 5' RACE reads again in MiXCR, with one record for every CDR3 protein. The sample has about 690,000 distinct CDR3 sequences, 5.5% to 6.5% seen once. The data stem from a study of identical twins. Regarding the study as a whole: Insertions were fewer in abundant cord blood beta clonotypes, whereas memory repertoires showed none of this pattern. For monozygotic twins, models underestimated out-of-frame TCR alpha sharing.

The material sequenced was naive T cells sorted from blood. The source of this sequence is a man aged 18 to 30 in good health.

The DNA of the CDR3 is TGCAGTGCTAGAGATTCATTCCTGGCCCCCCAGCATTTT. This translates into CSARDSFLAPQHF. V usage is TRBV20-1 and J usage is TRBJ1-5; D not resolved. Trimming stripped 0 bases from V and 10 bases from J, with 13 bases between. Germline CDR1 and CDR2: DFQATT and SNEGSKA (reference sequence). The CDR3 sequence is 13 residues long.